The T cell receptor (beta chain) under discussion was sequenced for a study of T cells in localized non-small cell lung cancer. Study-level results: Multi-region tumor sequencing was not done, so intratumor heterogeneity could not be excluded. Adjacent uninvolved lung had the highest clonality, suggesting focused antigen responses.

With respect to this clone: Its matching antigen is unknown.

The germline gives CDR1 SEHNR, CDR2 FQNEAQ (reference sequence). The CDR3 loop spans 14 amino acids. Trimming cost V 7 bases and J 5 bases; bases outside gene matches: 9. Sequencing was performed with immunoSEQ multiplex PCR; in TCRdb, only in-frame clones are kept and a portion is missing. The sample has approximately 30,000 clones; 78% are singletons. The input for sequencing was peripheral blood, taken before any cancer treatment. The chain couples TRBV7-9 to TRBJ2-5; 8 bases match TRBD1. This sequence originates from a male donor aged 60 or over with stage II squamous cell lung carcinoma. CDR3 amino acids: CASNPQGAEETQYF. The CDR3 DNA reads as TGTGCCAGCAACCCGCAGGGGGCGGAGGAGACCCAGTACTTC.